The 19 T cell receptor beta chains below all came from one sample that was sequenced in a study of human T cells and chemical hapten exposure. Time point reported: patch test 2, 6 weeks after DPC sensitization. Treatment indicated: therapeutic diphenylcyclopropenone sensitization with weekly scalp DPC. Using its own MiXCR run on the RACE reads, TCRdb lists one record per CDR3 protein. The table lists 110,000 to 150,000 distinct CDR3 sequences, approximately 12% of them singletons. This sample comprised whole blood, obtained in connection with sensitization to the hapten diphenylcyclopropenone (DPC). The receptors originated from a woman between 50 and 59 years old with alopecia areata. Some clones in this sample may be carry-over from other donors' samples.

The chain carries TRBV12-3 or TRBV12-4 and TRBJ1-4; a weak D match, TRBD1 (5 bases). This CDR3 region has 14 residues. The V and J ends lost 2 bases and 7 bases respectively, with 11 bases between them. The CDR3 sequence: CASSLSAGFEKLFF. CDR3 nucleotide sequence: TGTGCCAGCAGTTTATCGGCAGGGTTTGAAAAACTGTTTTTT.

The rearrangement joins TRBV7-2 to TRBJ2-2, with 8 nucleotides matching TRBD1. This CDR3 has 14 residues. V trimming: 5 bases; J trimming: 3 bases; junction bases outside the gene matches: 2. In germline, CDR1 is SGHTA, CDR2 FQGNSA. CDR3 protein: CASSIRGHTGELFF. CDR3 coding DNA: TGTGCCAGCAGCATCAGGGGGCACACCGGGGAGCTGTTTTTT. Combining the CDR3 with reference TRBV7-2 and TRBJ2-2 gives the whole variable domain GAGVSQSPSNKVTEKGKDVELRCDPISGHTALYWYRQSLGQGLEFLIYFQGNSAPDKSGLPSDRFSAERTGGSVSTLTIQRTQQEDSAVYLCASSIRGHTGELFFGEGSRLTVL.

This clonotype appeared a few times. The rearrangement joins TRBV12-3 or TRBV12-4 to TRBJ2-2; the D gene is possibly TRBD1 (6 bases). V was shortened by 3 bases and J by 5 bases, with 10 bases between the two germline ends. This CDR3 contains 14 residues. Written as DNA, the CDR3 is TGTGCCAGCAGTTTCGGACAGTTGACCGGGGAGCTGTTTTTT. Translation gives CASSFGQLTGELFF.

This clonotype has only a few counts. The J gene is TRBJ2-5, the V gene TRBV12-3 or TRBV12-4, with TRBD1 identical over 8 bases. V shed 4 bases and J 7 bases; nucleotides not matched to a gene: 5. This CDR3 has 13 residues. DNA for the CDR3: TGTGCCAGCAGTTCGGACAGGGTGGCGACCCAGTACTTC. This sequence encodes CASSSDRVATQYF.

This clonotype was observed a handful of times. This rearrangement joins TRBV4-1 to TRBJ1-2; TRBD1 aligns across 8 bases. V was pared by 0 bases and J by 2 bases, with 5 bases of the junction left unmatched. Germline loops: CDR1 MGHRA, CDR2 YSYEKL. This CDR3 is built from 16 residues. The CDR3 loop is CASSQEPRTGNYGYTF. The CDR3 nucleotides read TGCGCCAGCAGCCAAGAGCCTAGGACAGGGAACTATGGCTACACCTTC.

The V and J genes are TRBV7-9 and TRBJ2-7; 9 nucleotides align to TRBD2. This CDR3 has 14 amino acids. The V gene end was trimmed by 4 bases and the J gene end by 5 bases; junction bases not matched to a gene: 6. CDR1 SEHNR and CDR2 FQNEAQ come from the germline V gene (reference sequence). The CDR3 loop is CASSYSGSPHEQYF. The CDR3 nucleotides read TGTGCCAGCAGCTATAGCGGGAGCCCCCACGAGCAGTACTTC.

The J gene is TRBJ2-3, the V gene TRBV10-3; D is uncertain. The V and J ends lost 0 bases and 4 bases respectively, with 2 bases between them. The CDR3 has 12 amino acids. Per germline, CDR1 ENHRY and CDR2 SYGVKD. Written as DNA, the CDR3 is TGTGCCATCAGTGAGTCCCCAGATACGCAGTATTTT. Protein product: CAISESPDTQYF.

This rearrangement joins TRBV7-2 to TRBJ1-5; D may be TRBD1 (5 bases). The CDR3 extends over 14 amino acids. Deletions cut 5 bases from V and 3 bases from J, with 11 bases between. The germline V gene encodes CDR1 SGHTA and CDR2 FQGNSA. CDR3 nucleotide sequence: TGTGCCAGCAGCCCTATGGGGACCAATCAGCCCCAGCATTTT. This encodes CASSPMGTNQPQHF.

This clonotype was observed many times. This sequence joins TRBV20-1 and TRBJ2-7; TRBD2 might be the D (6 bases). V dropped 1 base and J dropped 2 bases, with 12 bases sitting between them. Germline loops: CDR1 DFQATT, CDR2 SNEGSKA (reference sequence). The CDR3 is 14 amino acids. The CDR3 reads CSARVGGHPYEQYF. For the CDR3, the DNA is TGCAGTGCTAGAGTCGGAGGGCACCCCTACGAGCAGTACTTC.

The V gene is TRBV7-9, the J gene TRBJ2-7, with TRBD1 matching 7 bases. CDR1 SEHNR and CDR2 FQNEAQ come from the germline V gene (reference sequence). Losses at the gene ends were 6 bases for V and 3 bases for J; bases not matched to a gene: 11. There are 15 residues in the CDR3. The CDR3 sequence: CASRSYDRASYEQYF. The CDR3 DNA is TGTGCCAGCAGGAGTTACGACAGGGCCAGCTACGAGCAGTACTTC. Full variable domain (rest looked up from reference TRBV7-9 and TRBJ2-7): DTGVSQNPRHKITKRGQNVTFRCDPISEHNRLYWYRQTLGQGPEFLTYFQNEAQLEKSRLLSDRFSAERPKGSFSTLEIQRTEQGDSAMYLCASRSYDRASYEQYFGPGTRLTVT.

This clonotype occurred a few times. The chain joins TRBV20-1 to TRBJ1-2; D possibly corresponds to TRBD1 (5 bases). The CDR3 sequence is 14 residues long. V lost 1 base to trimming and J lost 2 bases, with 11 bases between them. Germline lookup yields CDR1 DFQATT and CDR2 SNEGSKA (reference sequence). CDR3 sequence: CSARVGTTNYGYTF. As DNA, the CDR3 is TGCAGTGCTAGAGTGGGGACGACAAACTATGGCTACACCTTC.

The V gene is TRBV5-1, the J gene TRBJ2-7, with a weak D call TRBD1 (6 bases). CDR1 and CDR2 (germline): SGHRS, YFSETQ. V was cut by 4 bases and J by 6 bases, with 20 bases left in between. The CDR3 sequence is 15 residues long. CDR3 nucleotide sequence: TGCGCCAGCAGCGCCAACCCAGGGGTGCCCTCCGAGCAGTACTTC. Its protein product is CASSANPGVPSEQYF. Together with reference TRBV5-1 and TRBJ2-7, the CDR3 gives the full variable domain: KAGVTQTPRYLIKTRGQQVTLSCSPISGHRSVSWYQQTPGQGLQFLFEYFSETQRNKGNFPGRFSGRQFSNSRSEMNVSTLELGDSALYLCASSANPGVPSEQYFGPGTRLTVT.

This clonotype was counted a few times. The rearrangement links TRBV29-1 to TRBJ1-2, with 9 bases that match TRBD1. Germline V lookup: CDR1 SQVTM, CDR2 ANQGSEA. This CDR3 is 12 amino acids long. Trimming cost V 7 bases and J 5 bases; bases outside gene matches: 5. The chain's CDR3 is CSAWTGAYGYTF. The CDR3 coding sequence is TGCAGCGCCTGGACAGGGGCGTATGGCTACACCTTC.

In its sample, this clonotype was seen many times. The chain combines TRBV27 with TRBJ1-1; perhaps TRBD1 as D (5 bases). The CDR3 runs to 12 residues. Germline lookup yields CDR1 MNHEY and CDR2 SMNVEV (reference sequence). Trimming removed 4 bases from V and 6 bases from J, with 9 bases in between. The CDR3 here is CASSSGFSEAFF. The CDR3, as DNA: TGTGCCAGCAGTTCAGGGTTCTCTGAAGCTTTCTTT.

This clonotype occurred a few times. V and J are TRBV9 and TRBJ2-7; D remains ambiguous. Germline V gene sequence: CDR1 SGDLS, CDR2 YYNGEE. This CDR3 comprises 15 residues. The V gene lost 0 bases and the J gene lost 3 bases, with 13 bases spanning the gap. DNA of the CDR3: TGTGCCAGCAGCGTAGAGCCCTCACCCATCTACGAGCAGTACTTC. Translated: CASSVEPSPIYEQYF.

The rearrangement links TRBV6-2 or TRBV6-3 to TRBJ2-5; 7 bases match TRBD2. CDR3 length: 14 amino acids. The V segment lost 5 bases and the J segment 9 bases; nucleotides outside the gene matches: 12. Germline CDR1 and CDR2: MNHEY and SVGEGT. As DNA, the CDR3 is TGTGCCAGCAGTACCGGAGCGGCCGCGGGGGCCCAGTACTTC. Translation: CASSTGAAAGAQYF.

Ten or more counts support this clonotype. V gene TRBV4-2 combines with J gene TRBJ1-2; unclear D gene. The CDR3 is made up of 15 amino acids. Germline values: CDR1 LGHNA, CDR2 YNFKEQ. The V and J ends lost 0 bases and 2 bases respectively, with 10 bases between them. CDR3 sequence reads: CASSQEGRTNYGYTF. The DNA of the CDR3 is TGTGCCAGCAGCCAAGAGGGCAGGACCAACTATGGCTACACCTTC.

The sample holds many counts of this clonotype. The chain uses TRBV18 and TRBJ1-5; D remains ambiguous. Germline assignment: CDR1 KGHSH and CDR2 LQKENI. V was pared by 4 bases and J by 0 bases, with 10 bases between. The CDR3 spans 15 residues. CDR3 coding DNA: TGTGCCAGCTCACAACAAGCTCATAGCAATCAGCCCCAGCATTTT. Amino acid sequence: CASSQQAHSNQPQHF. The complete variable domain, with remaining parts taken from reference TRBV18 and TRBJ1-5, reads NAGVMQNPRHLVRRRGQEARLRCSPMKGHSHVYWYRQLPEEGLKFMVYLQKENIIDESGMPKERFSAEFPKEGPSILRIQQVVRGDSAAYFCASSQQAHSNQPQHFGDGTRLSIL.

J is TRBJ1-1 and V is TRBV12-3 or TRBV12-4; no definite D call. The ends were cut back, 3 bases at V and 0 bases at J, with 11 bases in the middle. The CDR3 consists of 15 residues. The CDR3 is CASSFTVGMNTEAFF. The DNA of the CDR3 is TGTGCCAGCAGTTTCACGGTGGGAATGAACACTGAAGCTTTCTTT.